This is a list of T cell receptor beta chains from one sample in a study of T-cell reconstitution after alpha-beta-depleted transplantation in children. TCRdb reprocessed the PCR reads via MiXCR and lists one record per CDR3 protein. This sample has roughly 200,000 distinct CDR3 sequences, with less than 15% found just once. The sample here was PBMCs from the stem cell graft donor, taken from the stem cell graft. These receptors originate from a human donor who donated a stem cell graft to a child with acute lymphoblastic leukemia. The CDR3 runs from the conserved cysteine through the conserved F or W. A D gene is named only where the DNA matches it firmly. Size is omitted from some rows. Given values are once, few, many or a class for expanded clones.

v_gene: TRBV6-5
abundance: many
d_gene: .
j_gene: TRBJ2-3
CDR3aa: CASSYSARPSTDTQYF
CDR3nt: TGTGCCAGCAGTTACTCAGCCCGTCCGAGCACAGATACGCAGTATTTT

v_gene: TRBV6-5
abundance: many
d_gene: TRBD2
j_gene: TRBJ2-1
CDR3aa: CASRRGASGLDEQFF
CDR3nt: TGTGCCAGCAGAAGAGGGGCTAGCGGGCTCGATGAGCAGTTCTTC

v_gene: TRBV28
abundance: many
d_gene: TRBD2
j_gene: TRBJ2-3
CDR3aa: CASSPGTSGRATQYF
CDR3nt: TGTGCCAGCAGCCCCGGGACTAGCGGACGTGCGACGCAGTATTTT

v_gene: TRBV12-3/TRBV12-4
abundance: few
d_gene: TRBD1
j_gene: TRBJ1-2
CDR3aa: CASRSTGTTYGYTF
CDR3nt: TGTGCCAGCAGGTCGACAGGGACGACCTATGGCTACACCTTC

v_gene: TRBV14
abundance: many
d_gene: .
j_gene: TRBJ1-1
CDR3aa: CASSREVPNTEAFF
CDR3nt: TGTGCCAGCAGCCGCGAAGTCCCTAACACTGAAGCTTTCTTT

v_gene: TRBV12-3/TRBV12-4
abundance: many
d_gene: .
j_gene: TRBJ2-7
CDR3aa: CASSFFGGTYEQYF
CDR3nt: TGTGCCAGCAGTTTTTTTGGTGGAACCTACGAGCAGTACTTC

v_gene: TRBV6-2/TRBV6-3
abundance: many
d_gene: TRBD1
j_gene: TRBJ2-6
CDR3aa: CAILRGPGANVLTF
CDR3nt: TGTGCCATTTTGAGGGGGCCTGGGGCCAACGTCCTGACTTTC

v_gene: TRBV20-1
abundance: many
d_gene: .
j_gene: TRBJ2-3
CDR3aa: CSARDLSREIGTDTQYF
CDR3nt: TGCAGTGCTAGAGATTTAAGCCGGGAGATCGGGACAGATACGCAGTATTTT

v_gene: TRBV29-1
abundance: many
d_gene: .
j_gene: TRBJ1-6
CDR3aa: CSVSTDYNSPLHF
CDR3nt: TGCAGCGTTTCGACAGATTATAATTCACCCCTCCACTTT

v_gene: TRBV20-1
abundance: many
d_gene: .
j_gene: TRBJ2-1
CDR3aa: CSASDLRSEDYNEQFF
CDR3nt: TGCAGTGCCTCAGATCTCCGGTCAGAGGATTACAATGAGCAGTTCTTC

v_gene: TRBV20-1
abundance: many
d_gene: TRBD2
j_gene: TRBJ2-1
CDR3aa: CSARDALAGGNEQFF
CDR3nt: TGCAGTGCTAGAGATGCCCTAGCGGGAGGAAATGAGCAGTTCTTC

v_gene: TRBV12-3/TRBV12-4
abundance: many
d_gene: .
j_gene: TRBJ2-7
CDR3aa: CASSLGNGGYEQYF
CDR3nt: TGTGCCAGCAGTTTAGGTAACGGGGGCTACGAGCAGTACTTC

v_gene: TRBV4-2
abundance: .
d_gene: TRBD2
j_gene: TRBJ2-3
CDR3aa: CASSQFVQLAGATDTQYF
CDR3nt: TGTGCCAGCAGCCAATTTGTCCAACTAGCGGGAGCAACAGATACGCAGTATTTT

v_gene: TRBV10-3
abundance: once
d_gene: .
j_gene: TRBJ2-2
CDR3aa: CAIRRQGGGELFF
CDR3nt: TGTGCCATCAGAAGACAGGGAGGCGGGGAGCTGTTTTTT

v_gene: TRBV10-2
abundance: few
d_gene: TRBD2
j_gene: TRBJ2-7
CDR3aa: CASSPASLAGVYEQYF
CDR3nt: TGCGCCAGCAGTCCAGCCTCACTAGCGGGAGTGTACGAGCAGTACTTC

v_gene: TRBV20-1
abundance: many
d_gene: .
j_gene: TRBJ1-4
CDR3aa: CSARGERLEGLWVEKLFF
CDR3nt: TGCAGTGCTAGAGGGGAACGGCTCGAGGGCTTGTGGGTTGAAAAACTGTTTTTT

v_gene: TRBV6-1
abundance: many
d_gene: .
j_gene: TRBJ1-5
CDR3aa: CASRQPGQFDQPQHF
CDR3nt: TGTGCCAGCAGACAACCCGGACAATTTGATCAGCCCCAGCATTTT

v_gene: TRBV10-1
abundance: many
d_gene: TRBD2
j_gene: TRBJ2-1
CDR3aa: CASSDPGLAGENEQFF
CDR3nt: TGCGCCAGCAGTGATCCTGGACTAGCGGGAGAAAATGAGCAGTTCTTC

v_gene: TRBV27
abundance: few
d_gene: .
j_gene: TRBJ1-6
CDR3aa: CATKVYNSPLHF
CDR3nt: TGTGCGACAAAGGTCTATAATTCACCCCTCCACTTT

v_gene: TRBV5-1
abundance: many
d_gene: .
j_gene: TRBJ2-1
CDR3aa: CASSGATWDNEQFF
CDR3nt: TGCGCCAGCAGCGGAGCAACCTGGGACAATGAGCAGTTCTTC

v_gene: TRBV6-1
abundance: .
d_gene: .
j_gene: TRBJ2-6
CDR3aa: CASIPSGANVLTF
CDR3nt: TGTGCCAGCATTCCGTCCGGGGCCAACGTCCTGACTTTC

v_gene: TRBV12-3/TRBV12-4
abundance: many
d_gene: TRBD2
j_gene: TRBJ2-2
CDR3aa: CASRVTSGGELFF
CDR3nt: TGTGCCAGCAGGGTCACTAGCGGCGGGGAGCTGTTTTTT

v_gene: TRBV29-1
abundance: many
d_gene: .
j_gene: TRBJ2-2
CDR3aa: CSVRSRGFSGELFF
CDR3nt: TGCAGCGTCAGATCGCGAGGTTTTTCCGGGGAGCTGTTTTTT

v_gene: TRBV6-5
abundance: many
d_gene: .
j_gene: TRBJ1-1
CDR3aa: CASTALGGTAEAFF
CDR3nt: TGTGCCAGCACCGCGTTGGGGGGGACCGCTGAAGCTTTCTTT

v_gene: TRBV2
abundance: few
d_gene: TRBD1
j_gene: TRBJ2-7
CDR3aa: CASRRTGNREQYF
CDR3nt: TGTGCCAGCAGACGGACAGGGAACCGCGAGCAGTACTTC

v_gene: TRBV5-5
abundance: .
d_gene: .
j_gene: TRBJ2-2
CDR3aa: CASSLVASVYTGELFF
CDR3nt: TGTGCCAGCAGCTTGGTAGCGAGCGTATACACCGGGGAGCTGTTTTTT

v_gene: TRBV6-1
abundance: many
d_gene: .
j_gene: TRBJ2-2
CDR3aa: CASQAGKTNTGELFF
CDR3nt: TGTGCCAGCCAGGCGGGCAAAACGAACACCGGGGAGCTGTTTTTT

v_gene: TRBV24-1
abundance: many
d_gene: .
j_gene: TRBJ1-1
CDR3aa: CATSESGETEAFF
CDR3nt: TGTGCCACCAGTGAGTCAGGAGAAACTGAAGCTTTCTTT

v_gene: TRBV5-1
abundance: few
d_gene: .
j_gene: TRBJ2-7
CDR3aa: CASSLGGPLVYEQYF
CDR3nt: TGCGCCAGCAGCTTGGGGGGCCCGCTGGTCTACGAGCAGTACTTC